This entry lists 7 T cell receptor beta chains sequenced from one sample in a study of cytomegalovirus exposure and HLA in healthy donors. PCR was performed using 60 Vbeta and 13 Jbeta primers. Method: immunoSEQ multiplex PCR; TCRdb's copy keeps in-frame clones and lacks some. Found here are approximately 120,000 clones, about 81% of them singletons; the top ten hold roughly 10%. Sequencing was done on a sample of PBMCs. These receptors were obtained from a woman in her forties or fifties in good health and CMV-seropositive.

V gene TRBV6-1 combines with J gene TRBJ1-5; TRBD1 matches at 9 bases. The CDR3 has 15 amino acids. Losses at the gene ends were 8 bases for V and 9 bases for J; bases not matched to a gene: 14. The germline CDR1 and CDR2 sequences are MNHNS and SASEGT. The CDR3 region is CASRGQGDGGRPQHF. The CDR3 nucleotides are TGTGCCAGCCGGGGACAGGGCGACGGCGGGCGGCCCCAGCATTTT.

V and J are TRBV27 and TRBJ2-1; D call uncertain. Germline V gene lookup returns CDR1 MNHEY and CDR2 SMNVEV (reference sequence). The V end was cut by 4 bases, the J end by 2 bases, with 12 bases between. The CDR3 totals 15 residues. CDR3 sequence: CASSSRPPPYNEQFF. In DNA form, the CDR3 reads TGTGCCAGCAGTTCGCGTCCCCCCCCCTACAATGAGCAGTTCTTC.

The chain uses TRBV5-4 and TRBJ2-5; 9 bases match TRBD1. The CDR3 length is 14 residues. J was trimmed by 2 bases and V by 3 bases; bases with no gene match: 2. Germline-derived CDR1 and CDR2 are SGHNT and YYREEE (reference sequence). The chain's CDR3 is CASSSGQGQETQYF. Here the CDR3 DNA reads TGTGCCAGCAGCTCGGGACAGGGTCAAGAGACCCAGTACTTC.

The sample holds one count of this clone. The V and J genes are TRBV2 and TRBJ2-2; possibly TRBD2 for D (5 bases). Trimming removed 11 bases at V and 0 bases at J, with 10 bases between. The CDR3 loop spans 13 amino acids. Germline V gene data show CDR1 as SNHLY and CDR2 as FYNNEI. The CDR3 bases are TGTGCCGAGGGAATATCGAACACCGGGGAGCTGTTTTTT. Encoded protein: CAEGISNTGELFF.

The V and J genes are TRBV6-6 and TRBJ1-3; no reliable D call. Germline V gene data show CDR1 as MNHNY and CDR2 as SVGAGI (reference sequence). V lost 2 bases and J 8 bases, leaving 4 bases between the germline ends. The CDR3 runs to 11 residues. The DNA for the CDR3 is TGTGCCAGCAGTTACCAGGACACCATATATTTT. Amino acids: CASSYQDTIYF.

This rearrangement joins TRBV7-2 to TRBJ1-2; 9 bases are shared with TRBD1. Trimming at V came to 5 bases and at J to 8 bases, leaving 15 bases not matched to a gene. This CDR3 region has 16 residues. Looked up from germline, CDR1 is SGHTA and CDR2 is FQGNSA. The CDR3 bases are TGTGCCAGCAGCCCCCTCGGACAGGGGCGGTTAGGGGGCTACACCTTC. It codes for CASSPLGQGRLGGYTF. The variable domain in full, with the rest retrieved from reference TRBV7-2 and TRBJ1-2, is GAGVSQSPSNKVTEKGKDVELRCDPISGHTALYWYRQSLGQGLEFLIYFQGNSAPDKSGLPSDRFSAERTGGSVSTLTIQRTQQEDSAVYLCASSPLGQGRLGGYTFGSGTRLTVV.

The J gene is TRBJ1-1, the V gene TRBV7-3; tentative D call: TRBD1 (6 bases). Trimming cost V 3 bases and J 4 bases, with 12 bases left between them. The CDR3 is 14 residues long. CDR1 SGHTA and CDR2 FQGTGA come from the germline V gene. CDR3 loop: CASSFNRGSTEAFF. The DNA of the CDR3 is TGTGCCAGCAGCTTCAATAGGGGGAGCACTGAAGCTTTCTTT.